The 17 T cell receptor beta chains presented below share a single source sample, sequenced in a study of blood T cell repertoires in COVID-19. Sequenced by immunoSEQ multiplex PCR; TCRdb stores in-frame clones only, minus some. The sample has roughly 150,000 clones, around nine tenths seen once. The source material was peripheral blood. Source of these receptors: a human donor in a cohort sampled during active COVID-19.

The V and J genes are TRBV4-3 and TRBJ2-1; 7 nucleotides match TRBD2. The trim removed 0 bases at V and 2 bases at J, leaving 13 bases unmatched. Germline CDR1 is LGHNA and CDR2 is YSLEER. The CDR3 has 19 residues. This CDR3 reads CASSQDLPRGGGPYNEQFF. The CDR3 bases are TGCGCCAGCAGCCAAGACCTTCCTAGGGGCGGGGGACCCTACAATGAGCAGTTCTTC.

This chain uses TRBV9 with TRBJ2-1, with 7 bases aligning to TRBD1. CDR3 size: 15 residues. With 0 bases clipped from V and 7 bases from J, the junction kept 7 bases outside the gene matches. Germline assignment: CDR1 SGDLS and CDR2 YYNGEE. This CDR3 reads CASSVVAGGWNEQFF. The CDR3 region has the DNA TGTGCCAGCAGCGTAGTAGCAGGGGGTTGGAATGAGCAGTTCTTC.

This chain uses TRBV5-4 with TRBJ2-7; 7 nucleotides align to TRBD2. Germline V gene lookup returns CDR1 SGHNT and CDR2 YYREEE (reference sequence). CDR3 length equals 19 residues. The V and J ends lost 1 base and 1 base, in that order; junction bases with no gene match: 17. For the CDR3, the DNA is TGTGCCAGCAGCTTGAAGTCTAGCGGTCGCAATTACCCTTCCTACGAGCAGTACTTC. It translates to CASSLKSSGRNYPSYEQYF.

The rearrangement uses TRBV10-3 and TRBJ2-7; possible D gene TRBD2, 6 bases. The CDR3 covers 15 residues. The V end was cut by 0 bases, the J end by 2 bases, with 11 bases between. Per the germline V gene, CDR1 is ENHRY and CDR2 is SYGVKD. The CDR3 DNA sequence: TGTGCCATCAGTGAGTCCGTGGGCGGGACCTACGAGCAGTACTTC. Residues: CAISESVGGTYEQYF.

The CDR3 loop is CASSVNRKTANTGELFF. CDR3 nucleotides: TGTGCCAGCAGCGTAAACCGAAAGACAGCGAACACCGGGGAGCTGTTTTTT. This rearrangement joins TRBV9 to TRBJ2-2; a weak D match, TRBD1 (5 bases). V was pared by 1 base and J by 0 bases, with 13 bases between. The germline gives CDR1 SGDLS, CDR2 YYNGEE. The CDR3 contains 17 residues.

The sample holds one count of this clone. The CDR3 protein is CASSLIRGRGYTGELFF. Written as DNA, the CDR3 is TGTGCCAGCAGTTTAATCAGGGGGCGCGGGTACACCGGGGAGCTGTTTTTT. The rearrangement links TRBV28 to TRBJ2-2; TRBD1 matches at 8 bases. Germline V CDR1 and CDR2: MDHEN, SYDVKM. V shed 2 bases and J 3 bases; nucleotides not matched to a gene: 8. The CDR3 sequence is 17 residues long.

The CDR3 is CASSSDTFNEKLFF. CDR3 coding DNA: TGTGCCAGCAGTTCGGACACCTTTAATGAAAAACTGTTTTTT. The V gene is TRBV28, the J gene TRBJ1-4; D is perhaps TRBD1 (5 bases). The V end lost 4 bases, the J end lost 4 bases, and 10 bases lay between the germline ends. The CDR3 sequence is 14 residues long. Germline V gene sequence: CDR1 MDHEN, CDR2 SYDVKM.

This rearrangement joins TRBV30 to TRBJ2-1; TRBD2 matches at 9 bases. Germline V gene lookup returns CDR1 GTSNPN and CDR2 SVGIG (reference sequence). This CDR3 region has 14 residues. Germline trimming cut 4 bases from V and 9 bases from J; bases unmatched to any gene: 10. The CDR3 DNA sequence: TGTGCCTGGACCCTACTAGCGGGTGTCGGTGAGCAGTTCTTC. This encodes CAWTLLAGVGEQFF. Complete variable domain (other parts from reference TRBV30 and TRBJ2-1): SQTIHQWPATLVQPVGSPLSLECTVEGTSNPNLYWYRQAAGRGLQLLFYSVGIGQISSEVPQNLSASRPQDRQFILSSKKLLLSDSGFYLCAWTLLAGVGEQFFGPGTRLTVL.

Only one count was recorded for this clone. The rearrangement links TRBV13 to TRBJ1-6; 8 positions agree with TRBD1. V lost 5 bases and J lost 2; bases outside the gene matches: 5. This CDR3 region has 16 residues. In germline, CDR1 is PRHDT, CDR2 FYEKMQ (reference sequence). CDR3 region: CASSPRDRPYNSPLHF. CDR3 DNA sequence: TGTGCCAGCAGCCCCCGGGACAGGCCCTATAATTCACCCCTCCACTTT.

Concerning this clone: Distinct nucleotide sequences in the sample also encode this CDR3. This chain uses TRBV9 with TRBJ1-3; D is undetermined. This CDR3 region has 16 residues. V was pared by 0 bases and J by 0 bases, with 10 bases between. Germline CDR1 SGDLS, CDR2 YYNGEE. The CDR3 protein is CASSVGGTTSGNTIYF. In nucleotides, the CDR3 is TGTGCCAGCAGCGTAGGTGGCACAACCTCTGGAAACACCATATATTTT.

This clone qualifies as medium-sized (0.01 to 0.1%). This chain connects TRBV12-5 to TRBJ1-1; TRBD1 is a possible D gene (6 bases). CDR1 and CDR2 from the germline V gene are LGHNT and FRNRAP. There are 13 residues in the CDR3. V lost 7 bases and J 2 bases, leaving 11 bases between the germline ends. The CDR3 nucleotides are TGTGCTAGTGCCGTGGGACAAAACACTGAAGCTTTCTTT. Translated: CASAVGQNTEAFF.

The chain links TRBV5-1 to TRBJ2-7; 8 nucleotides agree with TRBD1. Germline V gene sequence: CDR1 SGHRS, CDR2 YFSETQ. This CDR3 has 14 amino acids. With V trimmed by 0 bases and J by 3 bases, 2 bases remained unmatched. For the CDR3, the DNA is TGCGCCAGCAGCTTGGACGGACAGGGCTACGAGCAGTACTTC. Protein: CASSLDGQGYEQYF. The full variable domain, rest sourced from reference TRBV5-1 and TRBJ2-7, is KAGVTQTPRYLIKTRGQQVTLSCSPISGHRSVSWYQQTPGQGLQFLFEYFSETQRNKGNFPGRFSGRQFSNSRSEMNVSTLELGDSALYLCASSLDGQGYEQYFGPGTRLTVT.

CDR3 DNA: TGTGCCAGCAGCGCAGTTTTGCGGGAGATTGGCAATGAGCAGTTCTTC. This translates into CASSAVLREIGNEQFF. The rearrangement uses TRBV11-3 and TRBJ2-1; 7 bases line up with TRBD2. CDR1 is SGHNT, CDR2 YENEEA, per germline. There are 16 residues in the CDR3. V was clipped by 5 bases and J by 6 bases; unmatched bases: 13.

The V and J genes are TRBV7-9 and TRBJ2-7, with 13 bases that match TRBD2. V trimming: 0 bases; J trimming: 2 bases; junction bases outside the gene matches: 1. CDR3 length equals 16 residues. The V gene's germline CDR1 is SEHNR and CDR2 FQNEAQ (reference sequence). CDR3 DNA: TGTGCCAGCAGCTTAGCCGGGACTAGCGGGGCCTACGAGCAGTACTTC. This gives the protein CASSLAGTSGAYEQYF.

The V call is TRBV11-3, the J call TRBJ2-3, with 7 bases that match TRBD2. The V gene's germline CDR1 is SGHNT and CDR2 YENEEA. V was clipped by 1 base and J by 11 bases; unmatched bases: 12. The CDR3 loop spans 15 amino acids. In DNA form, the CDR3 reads TGTGCCAGCAGCTTAGTAGGGGAGGGCCGGGGCCAGCAGTATTTT. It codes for CASSLVGEGRGQQYF.

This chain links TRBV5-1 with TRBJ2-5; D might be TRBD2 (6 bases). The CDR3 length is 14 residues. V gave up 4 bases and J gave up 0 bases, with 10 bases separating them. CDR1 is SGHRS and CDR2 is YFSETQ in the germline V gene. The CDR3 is CASSRASDQETQYF. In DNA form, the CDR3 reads TGCGCCAGCAGCAGGGCTAGCGACCAAGAGACCCAGTACTTC.

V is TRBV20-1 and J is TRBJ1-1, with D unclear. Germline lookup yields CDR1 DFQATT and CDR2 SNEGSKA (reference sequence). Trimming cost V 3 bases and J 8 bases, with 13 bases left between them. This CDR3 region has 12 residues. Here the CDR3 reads CSASGRFGEAFF. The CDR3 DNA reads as TGCAGTGCTAGTGGGAGATTCGGGGAAGCTTTCTTT.